This is a list of T cell receptor beta chains from one sample in a study of T-cell memory formation after mild COVID-19. Each CDR3 protein gets one entry after TCRdb re-called the 5' RACE reads with MiXCR. The sample has 450,000 or so distinct CDR3 sequences, around a quarter seen once. Specimen: PBMCs or a T cell subset sorted from them (not recorded which). The receptors were gathered from an adult woman who had mild COVID-19 (a few samples of this study predate the infection). Cell type and time point are not known. Both conserved end residues are trimmed from each CDR3.

CDR3 protein,J gene,V gene
ATSDLGQNTGELF,TRBJ2-2,TRBV24-1
ASSVGDRDINTEAF,TRBJ1-1,TRBV9
ASSLGYRGRASEQY,TRBJ2-7,TRBV12-3/TRBV12-4
ASSFRPGQGEETQY,TRBJ2-5,TRBV5-1
SVVPAGQETQY,TRBJ2-5,TRBV29-1
ASSPGTFRGELF,TRBJ2-2,TRBV12-3/TRBV12-4
ASSLAPARPYEQY,TRBJ2-7,TRBV5-6
ATSDGGGLAKNIQY,TRBJ2-4,TRBV24-1
AGHLGRGNSPLH,TRBJ1-6,TRBV6-2/TRBV6-3
ASSLAAGMNTEAF,TRBJ1-1,TRBV5-1
ASSPYTVDTYTGELF,TRBJ2-2,TRBV21-1
SARDIAYGYT,TRBJ1-2,TRBV20-1
ASSFGGRADTQY,TRBJ2-3,TRBV28
ASSSGNIQY,TRBJ2-4,TRBV5-1
SAQEGRGVGNQPQH,TRBJ1-5,TRBV20-1
ASSLFLASSETQY,TRBJ2-5,TRBV5-1
ASSFPRDEAF,TRBJ1-1,TRBV28
ATSEPYNEQF,TRBJ2-1,TRBV24-1
ASSLLPDYEQY,TRBJ2-7,TRBV9
AWRLAGQTQF,TRBJ2-1,TRBV30
SARDQGSGSYEQY,TRBJ2-7,TRBV20-1
ASSVGGTTRNTEAF,TRBJ1-1,TRBV9
ASSYSGSRTDTQY,TRBJ2-3,TRBV6-2/TRBV6-3
ASSLAPDYVYNEQF,TRBJ2-1,TRBV7-2
AWSPGLDNSPLH,TRBJ1-6,TRBV30
ASSQLGSPSTDTQY,TRBJ2-3,TRBV14
ASSSVPGLAGGSYEQY,TRBJ2-7,TRBV7-2
ASSWGIRQAEEAF,TRBJ1-1,TRBV5-1
ASSYKWEGANTGELF,TRBJ2-2,TRBV6-2/TRBV6-3
ATLRRGDYNEQF,TRBJ2-1,TRBV19
ATSRGARSYNEQF,TRBJ2-1,TRBV15
ASSYRDYPGTGELF,TRBJ2-2,TRBV12-3/TRBV12-4
ASSPAGQGVTGELF,TRBJ2-2,TRBV5-5
ASSPNDLAGALGEQF,TRBJ2-1,TRBV7-3
SVAGGGETGKLF,TRBJ1-4,TRBV29-1
SASDRGWDEQY,TRBJ2-7,TRBV20-1
ASSLGTGDTDTQY,TRBJ2-3,TRBV11-2
AIQGANTEAF,TRBJ1-1,TRBV7-9
ASTAGQTEAF,TRBJ1-1,TRBV5-1
ASSAGGRTAGYT,TRBJ1-2,TRBV7-8
SVRKSGGNYEQY,TRBJ2-7,TRBV29-1
ASSSPAGSYNEQF,TRBJ2-1,TRBV7-3
ASSIDPGSTDTQY,TRBJ2-3,TRBV19
SAPLGGSTYEQF,TRBJ2-1,TRBV29-1
SAREGGRLTEAF,TRBJ1-1,TRBV20-1
SAEATNTGELF,TRBJ2-2,TRBV20-1
ASRPDGTDTQY,TRBJ2-3,TRBV2
SASVAGGGNQPQH,TRBJ1-5,TRBV20-1
ASSLRTSGRNEQF,TRBJ2-1,TRBV12-3/TRBV12-4
ASSPGLGTSYEQY,TRBJ2-7,TRBV6-5
ASSLGRQGKETQY,TRBJ2-5,TRBV14